These 24 T cell receptor beta chains were sequenced from one sample in a study of vaccination effects on CD4 cells after COVID-19 (dated 2022 in TCRdb). The ViraFEST assay stimulated PBMC with viral peptide pools and then used TCR sequencing to identify antigen-specific CD4+ T cell clonotypes by expansion. After roughly 11 days of culture, CD4+ T cells were isolated with the EasySep CD4+ T cell isolation kit. Convalescent patients had PCR-confirmed SARS-CoV-2 infection between March and December 2020, before Alpha, Beta and Delta variants emerged in the United States. For these TCRs, the target antigens are not known. Library method: the immunoSEQ multiplex PCR assay. TCRdb provides this immuneACCESS table in a form limited to in-frame rearrangements. Some clones are lacking; in checked studies, under half of them reflect an unresolved V gene, and why the rest are absent is not known. For this sample the table gives tens of thousands of clones, of which more than 75% were detected only once. The top ten constitute around 5.5% of the sample.

Here the sequenced sample was CD4+ T cells from PBMCs cultured with HIV peptides, taken before COVID-19 vaccination. Interpreted using the paper, the cell subset or site label stands for: HIV-1 Nef peptide pool negative control/reference culture. These receptors all stem from a human donor who had a prior SARS-CoV-2 infection.

The chain couples TRBV12-3 or TRBV12-4 to TRBJ1-3; possible D gene TRBD1, 6 bases. The length of the CDR3 is 13 residues. Trimming removed 5 bases from V and 7 bases from J, with 12 bases in between. The chain's CDR3 is CASSPTGINTIYF. DNA for the CDR3: TGTGCCAGCAGTCCTACAGGGATCAACACCATATATTTT.

The rearrangement uses TRBV2 and TRBJ2-7; 9 bases fit TRBD1. Per germline, CDR1 SNHLY and CDR2 FYNNEI. There are 20 residues in the CDR3. V gave up 7 bases and J gave up 1 base; unmatched junction bases: 23. CDR3 loop: CASISFTGGELSGTSYEQYF. The DNA of the CDR3 is TGTGCCAGCATAAGCTTTACAGGGGGCGAGCTGAGCGGGACGTCCTACGAGCAGTACTTC.

The chain joins TRBV18 to TRBJ2-5, with D perhaps matching TRBD2 (6 bases). V was clipped by 2 bases and J by 4 bases, with 8 bases between them. The germline V gene has CDR1 KGHSH and CDR2 LQKENI. The CDR3 is 13 residues long. In DNA, the CDR3 is TGTGCCAGCTCACCAGCCGGGGGAGAGACCCAGTACTTC. This translates into CASSPAGGETQYF. Using reference TRBV18 and TRBJ2-5 for the parts outside the CDR3, the full variable domain is NAGVMQNPRHLVRRRGQEARLRCSPMKGHSHVYWYRQLPEEGLKFMVYLQKENIIDESGMPKERFSAEFPKEGPSILRIQQVVRGDSAAYFCASSPAGGETQYFGPGTRLLVL.

This clone was found once. This chain uses TRBV11-2 with TRBJ2-1; D unclear. There are 15 residues in the CDR3. Germline V gives CDR1 SGHAT, CDR2 FQNNGV. Trimming took 4 bases from V and 4 from J, leaving 14 bases between them. The CDR3 loop reads CASSSRISGYNEQFF. CDR3 coding DNA: TGTGCCAGCAGCTCGCGGATAAGTGGTTACAATGAGCAGTTCTTC. Combining the CDR3 with reference TRBV11-2 and TRBJ2-1 gives the whole variable domain EAGVAQSPRYKIIEKRQSVAFWCNPISGHATLYWYQQILGQGPKLLIQFQNNGVVDDSQLPKDRFSAERLKGVDSTLKIQPAKLEDSAVYLCASSSRISGYNEQFFGPGTRLTVL.

This rearrangement joins TRBV3-1 (or the pseudogene TRBV3-2) to TRBJ2-3; 7 bases match TRBD2. The CDR3 length is 16 residues. Per the germline V gene, CDR1 is LGHDT and CDR2 is YNNKEL (reference sequence). The V and J ends lost 2 bases and 1 base, in that order; junction bases with no gene match: 6. The CDR3 is CASSQTSGVGTDTQYF. DNA for the CDR3: TGTGCCAGCAGCCAAACCAGCGGGGTTGGCACAGATACGCAGTATTTT.

The genes are TRBV2 and TRBJ2-7; 8 positions agree with TRBD1. The CDR3 is 15 residues long. V was clipped by 6 bases and J by 6 bases; unmatched bases: 13. CDR1 is SNHLY, CDR2 FYNNEI, per germline. The CDR3 region is CASRGDRGGGVEQYF. As DNA, the CDR3 is TGTGCCAGCAGGGGTGACAGGGGAGGAGGTGTCGAGCAGTACTTC.

This clone showed up just once. J is TRBJ2-5 and V is TRBV2, with D possibly being TRBD2 (5 bases). V lost 11 bases and J 1 base, leaving 8 bases between the germline ends. The CDR3 extends over 11 amino acids. CDR1 is SNHLY, CDR2 FYNNEI, per germline. CDR3 region: CAGRGQETQYF. CDR3 DNA: TGTGCCGGACGGGGCCAAGAGACCCAGTACTTC.

The chain recombines TRBV7-5 with TRBJ1-2; no check of the table's D call, TRBD1, against the DNA was made. TRBV7-5 is designated a pseudogene. The CDR3 is made up of 13 amino acids. The CDR3: CARSSGQGYGYTF. As DNA, the CDR3 is TGTGCCAGAAGCTCGGGACAGGGCTATGGCTACACCTTC.

The genes are TRBV18 and TRBJ2-7; 7 positions match TRBD1. The CDR3 sequence is 13 residues long. Per germline, CDR1 KGHSH and CDR2 LQKENI. V lost 3 bases to trimming and J lost 5 bases; unmatched junction nucleotides: 4. The CDR3 loop reads CASSPSGGHEQYF. The CDR3 DNA is TGTGCCAGCTCACCTTCAGGGGGACACGAGCAGTACTTC. Supplemented by reference TRBV18 and TRBJ2-7, the full variable domain reads NAGVMQNPRHLVRRRGQEARLRCSPMKGHSHVYWYRQLPEEGLKFMVYLQKENIIDESGMPKERFSAEFPKEGPSILRIQQVVRGDSAAYFCASSPSGGHEQYFGPGTRLTVT.

The V call is TRBV28, the J call TRBJ2-3; 8 bases line up with TRBD1. CDR1 and CDR2 from the germline V gene are MDHEN and SYDVKM. V lost 8 bases to trimming and J lost 5 bases; unmatched junction nucleotides: 12. The CDR3 has 15 residues. The CDR3 nucleotides are TGTGCCAGCGTTAACAGAGGGACAGGAGGAGATACGCAGTATTTT. Residues: CASVNRGTGGDTQYF.

The rearrangement links TRBV7-6 to TRBJ2-1; 11 bases fit TRBD2. The CDR3 runs 17 residues. The germline CDR1 and CDR2 sequences are SGHVS and FNYEAQ. The V and J ends lost 2 bases and 1 base, in that order; junction bases with no gene match: 4. The CDR3 DNA is TGTGCCAGCAGCTTACGCCGACTAGCGGGATCCTACAATGAGCAGTTCTTC. Residues: CASSLRRLAGSYNEQFF.

V is TRBV7-8 and J is TRBJ1-2; no firm D call. The CDR3 is 14 residues long. Trimming removed 1 base from V and 0 bases from J, with 6 bases in between. CDR1 and CDR2 (germline): SGHVS, FQNEAQ. CDR3 coding DNA: TGTGCCAGCAGCTTAGGACACCCTAACTATGGCTACACCTTC. It codes for CASSLGHPNYGYTF.

The J gene is TRBJ2-7, the V gene TRBV6-2 or TRBV6-3; TRBD2 matches 14 bases. V lost 2 bases, J lost 2 bases, and 11 bases stayed unmatched. Germline CDR1 MNHEY, CDR2 SVGEGT. This CDR3 spans 19 amino acids. CDR3 nucleotide sequence: TGTGCCAGCAGTTACCGATCCGGGACTAGCGGGAGATACGCCTACGAGCAGTACTTC. It translates to CASSYRSGTSGRYAYEQYF.

The rearrangement uses TRBV6-5 and TRBJ2-5, with a possible D match to TRBD2 (6 bases). This CDR3 spans 13 amino acids. V gave up 2 bases and J gave up 5 bases, with 9 bases separating them. Germline CDR1 reads MNHEY; CDR2 reads SVGAGI. The CDR3 loop is CASSYRRGETQYF. The CDR3 bases are TGTGCCAGCAGTTACCGTCGGGGGGAGACCCAGTACTTC.

In DNA, the CDR3 is TGTGCCAGCAGCCATTATAGCGGGAGGCCCCTATACGAGCAGTACTTC. It codes for CASSHYSGRPLYEQYF. V usage is TRBV7-2 and J usage is TRBJ2-7, with 10 bases matching TRBD2. Germline trimming cut 5 bases from V and 4 bases from J; bases unmatched to any gene: 11. There are 16 residues in the CDR3. CDR1 is SGHTA and CDR2 is FQGNSA in the germline V gene.

The J gene is TRBJ2-6, the V gene TRBV5-4, with 9 bases aligning to TRBD2. Trimming at V came to 10 bases and at J to 0 bases, leaving 17 bases not matched to a gene. Germline V gene sequence: CDR1 SGHNT, CDR2 YYREEE (reference sequence). This CDR3 has 19 amino acids. The CDR3 DNA is TGTGCCGGAGCGGGAGGCCTCGCCTCAATATTCTCTGGGGCCAACGTCCTGACTTTC. The encoded protein is CAGAGGLASIFSGANVLTF.

The chain uses TRBV18 and TRBJ2-1, with 9 bases aligning to TRBD2. The CDR3 loop spans 15 amino acids. CDR1 and CDR2 from the germline V gene are KGHSH and LQKENI. Trimming removed 6 bases from V and 6 bases from J; junction bases left unmatched: 9. The CDR3 region has the DNA TGTGCCAGCTCTATTTCAGCGGGAGGAGGCAATGAGCAGTTCTTC. Translating gives CASSISAGGGNEQFF.

The chain is built from TRBV9 and TRBJ1-1, with D tentatively TRBD1 (5 bases). The V and J ends lost 3 bases and 1 base respectively, with 7 bases between them. Per germline, CDR1 SGDLS and CDR2 YYNGEE. This CDR3 comprises 13 residues. CDR3 in DNA: TGTGCCAGCAGCGAAACAGGGAACACTGAAGCTTTCTTT. Its protein product is CASSETGNTEAFF.

The chain combines TRBV6-5 with TRBJ1-1; 7 positions agree with TRBD1. Trimming took 6 bases from V and 5 from J; bases not matched to a gene: 12. CDR1 and CDR2 from the germline V gene are MNHEY and SVGAGI. This CDR3 contains 15 residues. This CDR3 is CASSRGINVGTEAFF. The CDR3 bases are TGTGCCAGCAGCAGGGGGATCAACGTTGGAACTGAAGCTTTCTTT.

The rearrangement joins TRBV2 to TRBJ1-1; TRBD1 is a possible D gene (5 bases). V shed 6 bases and J shed 3 bases, with 14 bases lying between them. Germline V CDR1 and CDR2: SNHLY, FYNNEI. The CDR3 runs to 14 residues. CDR3 bases: TGTGCCAGCAGGATCAGGGTTCTCGACACTGAAGCTTTCTTT. It yields the protein CASRIRVLDTEAFF.

The rearrangement joins TRBV6-2 or TRBV6-3 to TRBJ1-1, with a weak D call TRBD1 (5 bases). CDR1 and CDR2 (germline): MNHEY, SVGEGT. Trimming stripped 0 bases from V and 1 base from J, with 15 bases between. This CDR3 region has 17 residues. CDR3 amino acids: CASSYSQAGLWNTEAFF. CDR3 coding DNA: TGTGCCAGCAGTTACTCTCAAGCGGGACTCTGGAACACTGAAGCTTTCTTT.

The CDR3 nucleotides read TGTGCCAGCAGGAAACAGGGGGCCTCAGAGACCCAGTACTTC. Translated, it gives CASRKQGASETQYF. The chain recombines TRBV6-6 with TRBJ2-5; 9 bases align to TRBD1. The CDR3 contains 14 residues. V shed 6 bases, J shed 4 bases, and the junction held 6 bases outside the gene matches. Germline V gene data show CDR1 as MNHNY and CDR2 as SVGAGI (reference sequence).

This chain joins TRBV19 and TRBJ2-7, with 11 bases matching TRBD2. CDR1 is LNHDA and CDR2 is SQIVND in the germline V gene (reference sequence). Germline trimming cut 3 bases from V and 4 bases from J; bases unmatched to any gene: 5. The CDR3 is 15 amino acids. CDR3 residues: CASSIFGTSGYEQYF. The DNA for the CDR3 is TGTGCCAGTAGTATTTTCGGGACTAGCGGATACGAGCAGTACTTC.

This clone was observed a few times. The chain has TRBV3-1 (or the pseudogene TRBV3-2) and TRBJ2-1; 12 positions match TRBD2. The V gene end was trimmed by 0 bases and the J gene end by 10 bases; junction bases not matched to a gene: 13. Germline CDR1 reads LGHDT; CDR2 reads YNNKEL (reference sequence). The length of the CDR3 is 18 residues. The CDR3 nucleotides read TGTGCCAGCAGCCAAGATCCATCGAGGACTAGCGGGACCCCCGAGCAGTTCTTC. Its protein product is CASSQDPSRTSGTPEQFF.